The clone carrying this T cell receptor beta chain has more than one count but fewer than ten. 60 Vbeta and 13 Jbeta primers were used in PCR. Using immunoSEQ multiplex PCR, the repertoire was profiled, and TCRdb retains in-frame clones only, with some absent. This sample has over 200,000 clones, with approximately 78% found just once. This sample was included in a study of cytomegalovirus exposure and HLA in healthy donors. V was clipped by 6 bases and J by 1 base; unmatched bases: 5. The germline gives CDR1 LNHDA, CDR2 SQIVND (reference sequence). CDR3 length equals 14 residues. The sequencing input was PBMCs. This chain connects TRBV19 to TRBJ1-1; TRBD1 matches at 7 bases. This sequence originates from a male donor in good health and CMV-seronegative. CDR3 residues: CASRRQGSNTEAFF. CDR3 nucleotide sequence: TGTGCCAGTAGACGACAGGGCTCGAACACTGAAGCTTTCTTT.